A selection of T cell receptor beta chains follows, all from one sample in a study of T cells in Graves' hyperthyroidism and ophthalmopathy. One entry per CDR3 protein results from TCRdb running MiXCR on the multiplex PCR reads. The table shows about 98,000 distinct CDR3 sequences, with approximately 42% occurring only once. Material: peripheral blood or thyroid tissue (not recorded which). These receptors were taken from a woman aged 25 to 39 with Graves' hyperthyroidism. Both conserved end residues are part of each CDR3. Fields, in order: J gene, D gene, clone size, V gene, CDR3 protein, CDR3 DNA. D genes are given only for firm matches. A row's size may be missing; if present it is once, few, many or a size class.

j_gene: TRBJ1-1; d_gene: -; abundance: -; v_gene: TRBV7-8; CDR3aa: CASSRGRQSEGNTEAFF; CDR3nt: TGTGCCAGCAGCAGAGGACGACAGTCCGAAGGAAACACTGAAGCTTTCTTT
j_gene: TRBJ2-7; d_gene: -; abundance: -; v_gene: TRBV15; CDR3aa: CATSGGTRSEQYF; CDR3nt: TGTGCCACCAGCGGCGGGACTCGCTCCGAGCAGTACTTC
j_gene: TRBJ2-7; d_gene: -; abundance: -; v_gene: TRBV12-3/TRBV12-4; CDR3aa: CASSLSWASDYEQYF; CDR3nt: TGTGCCAGCAGTTTATCTTGGGCATCGGATTACGAGCAGTACTTC
j_gene: TRBJ1-4; d_gene: TRBD1; abundance: -; v_gene: TRBV6-5; CDR3aa: CASSSRTGGGEKLFF; CDR3nt: TGTGCCAGCAGTTCACGGACAGGGGGTGGAGAAAAACTGTTTTTT
j_gene: TRBJ2-7; d_gene: -; abundance: once; v_gene: TRBV11-2; CDR3aa: CASSLGPGDYEQYF; CDR3nt: TGTGCCAGCAGCTTGGGGCCCGGAGACTACGAGCAGTACTTC
j_gene: TRBJ2-7; d_gene: TRBD2; abundance: few; v_gene: TRBV28; CDR3aa: CATSPAGTAYEQYF; CDR3nt: TGTGCCACCTCGCCAGCGGGAACGGCCTACGAGCAGTACTTC
j_gene: TRBJ1-2; d_gene: TRBD1; abundance: -; v_gene: TRBV30; CDR3aa: CAWTWDSNSGNTF; CDR3nt: TGTGCCTGGACCTGGGACAGCAACTCTGGAAACACCTTC
j_gene: TRBJ2-7; d_gene: TRBD2; abundance: many; v_gene: TRBV6-5; CDR3aa: CASSRGSRGVEQYF; CDR3nt: TGTGCCAGCAGTCGCGGGAGCCGTGGGGTGGAGCAGTACTTC
j_gene: TRBJ1-5; d_gene: -; abundance: many; v_gene: TRBV12-3/TRBV12-4; CDR3aa: CASSLWAQPQHF; CDR3nt: TGTGCCAGCAGTTTGTGGGCTCAGCCCCAGCATTTT
j_gene: TRBJ2-7; d_gene: -; abundance: once; v_gene: TRBV2; CDR3aa: CASSEGPTGFGEQYF; CDR3nt: TGTGCCAGCAGTGAAGGACCAACAGGGTTCGGCGAGCAGTACTTC
j_gene: TRBJ2-5; d_gene: -; abundance: once; v_gene: TRBV7-2; CDR3aa: CASSLGGGGEAQYF; CDR3nt: TGTGCCAGCAGCTTGGGTGGGGGCGGAGAGGCCCAGTACTTC
j_gene: TRBJ1-2; d_gene: TRBD1; abundance: many; v_gene: TRBV7-9; CDR3aa: CASSLADLGTGGHYGYTF; CDR3nt: TGTGCCAGCAGCTTAGCTGACCTCGGGACAGGGGGGCACTATGGCTACACCTTC
j_gene: TRBJ1-1; d_gene: TRBD1; abundance: -; v_gene: TRBV9; CDR3aa: CASSLARGPAFF; CDR3nt: TGTGCCAGCAGCTTAGCCAGGGGGCCAGCTTTCTTT
j_gene: TRBJ1-1; d_gene: -; abundance: -; v_gene: TRBV7-9; CDR3aa: CASSFRQESAFF; CDR3nt: TGTGCCAGCAGCTTTAGACAGGAATCGGCTTTCTTT
j_gene: TRBJ1-4; d_gene: -; abundance: -; v_gene: TRBV7-9; CDR3aa: CASVDRTNEKLFF; CDR3nt: TGTGCCAGCGTCGACAGGACGAATGAAAAACTGTTTTTT
j_gene: TRBJ1-2; d_gene: -; abundance: -; v_gene: TRBV2; CDR3aa: CASRERDGYTF; CDR3nt: TGTGCCAGCAGAGAGAGGGATGGCTACACCTTC
j_gene: TRBJ2-7; d_gene: TRBD2; abundance: -; v_gene: TRBV15; CDR3aa: CAPSARLASYEQYF; CDR3nt: TGTGCCCCCAGCGCCAGACTAGCCTCCTACGAGCAGTACTTC
j_gene: TRBJ2-2; d_gene: -; abundance: many; v_gene: TRBV24-1; CDR3aa: CATRGTNTGELFF; CDR3nt: TGTGCCACCAGGGGGACCAACACCGGGGAGCTGTTTTTT
j_gene: TRBJ2-3; d_gene: TRBD2; abundance: -; v_gene: TRBV7-9; CDR3aa: CASSLGLAGGGGDTQYF; CDR3nt: TGTGCCAGCAGCTTGGGCCTAGCGGGAGGGGGGGGAGATACGCAGTATTTT
j_gene: TRBJ2-5; d_gene: TRBD1; abundance: -; v_gene: TRBV4-1; CDR3aa: CASSQGPQGVQGTQYF; CDR3nt: TGCGCCAGCAGCCAAGGTCCACAGGGGGTCCAAGGGACCCAGTACTTC
j_gene: TRBJ2-7; d_gene: TRBD1; abundance: -; v_gene: TRBV10-3; CDR3aa: CAIKSDRTTYEQYF; CDR3nt: TGTGCCATCAAATCGGACAGGACGACCTACGAGCAGTACTTC
j_gene: TRBJ2-7; d_gene: TRBD2; abundance: many; v_gene: TRBV20-1; CDR3aa: CSATAGGLPYF; CDR3nt: TGCAGTGCTACGGCGGGAGGGTTGCCGTACTTC
j_gene: TRBJ1-3; d_gene: -; abundance: -; v_gene: TRBV7-9; CDR3aa: CASRKGAGTGNTIYF; CDR3nt: TGTGCCAGCAGAAAAGGGGCAGGGACTGGAAACACCATATATTTT
j_gene: TRBJ2-5; d_gene: -; abundance: -; v_gene: TRBV10-3; CDR3aa: CAISESGGGLETQYF; CDR3nt: TGTGCCATCAGTGAGTCAGGAGGGGGCCTGGAGACCCAGTACTTC
j_gene: TRBJ1-5; d_gene: TRBD1; abundance: many; v_gene: TRBV9; CDR3aa: CASSPGTGFGSNQPQHF; CDR3nt: TGTGCCAGCTCACCCGGGACAGGGTTTGGAAGCAATCAGCCCCAGCATTTT
j_gene: TRBJ2-7; d_gene: -; abundance: many; v_gene: TRBV7-8; CDR3aa: CASSFSGSYEQYF; CDR3nt: TGTGCCAGCAGCTTTAGCGGCTCCTACGAGCAGTACTTC
j_gene: TRBJ1-3; d_gene: TRBD1; abundance: many; v_gene: TRBV2; CDR3aa: CASSSQGLSGNTIYF; CDR3nt: TGTGCCAGCAGTTCACAGGGGCTCTCTGGAAACACCATATATTTT
j_gene: TRBJ2-5; d_gene: TRBD1; abundance: -; v_gene: TRBV6-5; CDR3aa: CASSLETDRGATQYF; CDR3nt: TGTGCCAGCAGCCTAGAAACGGACAGGGGTGCGACCCAGTACTTC
j_gene: TRBJ2-5; d_gene: -; abundance: -; v_gene: TRBV7-6; CDR3aa: CASSLAPQYF; CDR3nt: TGTGCCAGCAGCTTAGCGCCCCAGTACTTC
j_gene: TRBJ2-3; d_gene: TRBD2; abundance: few; v_gene: TRBV5-1; CDR3aa: CASSREPSGNTDTQYF; CDR3nt: TGCGCCAGCAGCCGGGAACCTAGCGGGAACACAGATACGCAGTATTTT
j_gene: TRBJ2-7; d_gene: TRBD1; abundance: -; v_gene: TRBV12-3/TRBV12-4; CDR3aa: CASSLDGTGAYEQYF; CDR3nt: TGTGCCAGCAGTTTAGATGGGACAGGGGCCTACGAGCAGTACTTC
j_gene: TRBJ2-5; d_gene: TRBD1; abundance: many; v_gene: TRBV5-5; CDR3aa: CASSSDRVETQYF; CDR3nt: TGTGCCAGCAGCTCGGACAGGGTCGAGACCCAGTACTTC
j_gene: TRBJ1-1; d_gene: TRBD1; abundance: many; v_gene: TRBV27; CDR3aa: CASSAQGGQAFF; CDR3nt: TGTGCCAGCAGTGCTCAGGGGGGCCAAGCTTTCTTT
j_gene: TRBJ2-6; d_gene: -; abundance: -; v_gene: TRBV15; CDR3aa: CATSRGGAGANVLTF; CDR3nt: TGTGCCACCAGCAGAGGAGGGGCAGGGGCCAACGTCCTGACTTTC
j_gene: TRBJ2-1; d_gene: -; abundance: -; v_gene: TRBV7-2; CDR3aa: CASSLYGGAAGRNEQFF; CDR3nt: TGTGCCAGCAGTTTATACGGAGGGGCTGCGGGGAGGAATGAGCAGTTCTTC